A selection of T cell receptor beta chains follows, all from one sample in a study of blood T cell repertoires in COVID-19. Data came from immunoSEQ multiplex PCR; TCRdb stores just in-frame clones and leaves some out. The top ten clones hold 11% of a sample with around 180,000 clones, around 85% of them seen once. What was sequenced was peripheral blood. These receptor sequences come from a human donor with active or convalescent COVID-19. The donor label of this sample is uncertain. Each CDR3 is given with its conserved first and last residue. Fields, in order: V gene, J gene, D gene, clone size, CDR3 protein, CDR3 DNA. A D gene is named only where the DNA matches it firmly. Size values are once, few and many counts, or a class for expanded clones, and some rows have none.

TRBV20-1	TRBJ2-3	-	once	CSAQMETTQYF	TGCAGTGCCCAGATGGAGACCACGCAGTATTTT
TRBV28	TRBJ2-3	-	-	CASSFGTHTDTQYF	TGTGCCAGCAGTTTTGGGACACACACAGATACGCAGTATTTT
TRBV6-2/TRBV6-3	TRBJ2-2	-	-	CASSWRLNTGELFF	TGTGCCAGCAGTTGGAGATTGAACACCGGGGAGCTGTTTTTT
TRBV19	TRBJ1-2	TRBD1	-	CASSIGDRGYGYTF	TGTGCCAGTAGTATAGGGGACAGGGGCTATGGCTACACCTTC
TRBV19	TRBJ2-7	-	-	CASSPTGLIYEQYF	TGTGCCAGTAGTCCAACAGGGCTGATATACGAGCAGTACTTC
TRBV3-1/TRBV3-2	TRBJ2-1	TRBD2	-	CASSQAAGGWDEQFF	TGTGCCAGCAGCCAAGCAGCGGGAGGGTGGGATGAGCAGTTCTTC
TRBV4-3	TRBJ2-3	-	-	CASSQAGNTDTQYF	TGCGCCAGCAGCCAAGCCGGGAATACAGATACGCAGTATTTT
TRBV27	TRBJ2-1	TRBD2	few	CASRKSGGSALFF	TGTGCCAGCAGAAAAAGCGGGGGGAGCGCATTGTTCTTC
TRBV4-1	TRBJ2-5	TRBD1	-	CASSPILGQGRIETQYF	TGCGCCAGCAGCCCGATCCTAGGACAGGGTAGGATAGAGACCCAGTACTTC
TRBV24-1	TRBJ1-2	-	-	CATSDPGSGIYGYTF	TGTGCCACCAGTGATCCCGGGTCCGGTATCTATGGCTACACCTTC
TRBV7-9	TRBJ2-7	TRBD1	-	CAASGTGPQDEQYF	TGTGCAGCAAGCGGGACAGGGCCCCAGGACGAGCAGTACTTC
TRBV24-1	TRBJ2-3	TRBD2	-	CATSDLEASGRAASRDTQYF	TGTGCCACCAGTGATTTGGAGGCTAGCGGGAGGGCCGCGAGCAGAGATACGCAGTATTTT
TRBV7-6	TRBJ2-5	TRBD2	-	CASSRTGHGTSGMETQYF	TGTGCCAGCAGCCGGACAGGACACGGGACTAGCGGGATGGAGACCCAGTACTTC
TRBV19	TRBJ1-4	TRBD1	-	CASSRTGNFYTNEKLFF	TGTGCCAGTTCGCGGACAGGGAATTTTTATACTAATGAAAAACTGTTTTTT
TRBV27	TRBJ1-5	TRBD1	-	CASSLDRAGQPQHF	TGTGCCAGCAGTCTGGACAGGGCAGGGCAGCCCCAGCATTTT
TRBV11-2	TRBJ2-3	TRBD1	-	CASSFLGQGPEDTQYF	TGTGCCAGCAGCTTCCTAGGACAGGGGCCTGAAGATACGCAGTATTTT
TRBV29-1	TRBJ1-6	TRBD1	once	CSIIGQGNSPLHF	TGCAGCATAATCGGACAGGGGAATTCACCCCTCCACTTT
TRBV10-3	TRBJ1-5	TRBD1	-	CASGRQGDSNQPQHF	TGTGCCTCGGGAAGACAGGGGGATAGCAATCAGCCCCAGCATTTT
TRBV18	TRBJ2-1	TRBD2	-	CASSPGAGVVYEQFF	TGTGCCAGCTCACCCGGGGCGGGAGTCGTATATGAGCAGTTCTTC
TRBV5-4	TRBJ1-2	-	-	CASSLDRAVGGYTF	TGTGCCAGCAGCTTGGACAGGGCGGTTGGTGGCTACACCTTC
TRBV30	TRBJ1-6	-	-	CACSSGSSYNSPLHF	TGTGCCTGCTCCTCGGGGAGCTCCTATAATTCACCCCTCCACTTT
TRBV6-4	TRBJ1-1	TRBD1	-	CASSWGQGATEAFF	TGTGCCAGCAGTTGGGGACAGGGGGCAACTGAAGCTTTCTTT
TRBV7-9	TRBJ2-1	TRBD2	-	CASSLAGRGKHNEQFF	TGTGCCAGCAGCTTAGCAGGGCGGGGGAAACACAATGAGCAGTTCTTC
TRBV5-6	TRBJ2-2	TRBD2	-	CASSPGLAVAGELFF	TGTGCCAGCAGCCCCGGCCTAGCGGTGGCCGGGGAGCTGTTTTTT
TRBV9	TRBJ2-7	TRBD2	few	CASSVGLGYEQYF	TGTGCCAGCAGCGTGGGACTAGGTTACGAGCAGTACTTC
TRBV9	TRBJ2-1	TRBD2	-	CASRGDESYNEQFF	TGTGCCAGCCGGGGGGATGAGTCCTACAATGAGCAGTTCTTC
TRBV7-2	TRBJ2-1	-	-	CASRPDTSSYNEQFF	TGTGCCAGCAGACCGGACACAAGCTCCTACAATGAGCAGTTCTTC
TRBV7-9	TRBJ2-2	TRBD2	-	CASSLAAGGRELFF	TGTGCCAGCAGCTTAGCGGCGGGAGGAAGGGAGCTGTTTTTT
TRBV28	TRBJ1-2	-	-	CASNLNQGSDGYTF	TGTGCCAGCAACTTGAACCAGGGGTCGGATGGCTACACCTTC
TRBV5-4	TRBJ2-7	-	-	CASSWAGGTSYEQYF	TGTGCCAGCAGCTGGGCAGGAGGCACCTCCTACGAGCAGTACTTC
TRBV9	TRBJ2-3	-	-	CASSDLRDSLTDTQYF	TGTGCCAGCAGCGACCTCCGGGACTCCCTCACAGATACGCAGTATTTT
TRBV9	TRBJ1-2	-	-	CASSVEGVDGYTF	TGTGCCAGCAGCGTAGAGGGGGTGGATGGCTACACCTTC
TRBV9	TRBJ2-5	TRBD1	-	CASSPGTGGSQETQYF	TGTGCCAGCAGCCCAGGGACAGGGGGAAGCCAAGAGACCCAGTACTTC
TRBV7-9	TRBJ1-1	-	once	CASSLLMNTEAFF	TGTGCCAGCAGCTTACTTATGAACACTGAAGCTTTCTTT
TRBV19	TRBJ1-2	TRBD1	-	CASSIGRGGFYGYTF	TGTGCCAGTAGTATAGGAAGAGGGGGCTTCTATGGCTACACCTTC
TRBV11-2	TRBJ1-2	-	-	CASSSRQTGGALYGYTF	TGTGCCAGCAGCTCCCGACAGACAGGCGGTGCTCTCTATGGCTACACCTTC
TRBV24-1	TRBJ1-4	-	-	CATAHGPNEKLFF	TGTGCCACCGCGCACGGTCCCAATGAAAAACTGTTTTTT
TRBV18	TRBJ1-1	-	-	CASSQARNTEAFF	TGTGCCAGCTCCCAGGCTCGGAACACTGAAGCTTTCTTT
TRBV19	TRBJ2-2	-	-	CASSIQGPGELFF	TGTGCCAGTAGTATACAGGGGCCCGGGGAGCTGTTTTTT
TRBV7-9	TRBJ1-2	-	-	CASSLRSGYGYTF	TGTGCCAGCAGCTTGCGCTCTGGCTATGGCTACACCTTC
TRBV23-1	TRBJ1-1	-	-	CASSNLSGNSMNTEAFF	TGCGCCAGCAGTAATTTGTCCGGGAACTCAATGAACACTGAAGCTTTCTTT
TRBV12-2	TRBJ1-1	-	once	CASRLAKGLNTEAFF	TGTGCAAGTCGCTTAGCGAAGGGGCTGAACACTGAAGCTTTCTTT
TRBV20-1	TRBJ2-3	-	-	CSAIGGTQYF	TGCAGTGCTATCGGCGGTACGCAGTATTTT
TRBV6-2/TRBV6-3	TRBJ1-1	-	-	CASSFGGWNTEAFF	TGTGCCAGCAGTTTTGGGGGCTGGAACACTGAAGCTTTCTTT
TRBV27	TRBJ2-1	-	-	CATLEGQGMANEQFF	TGTGCCACCCTTGAAGGTCAGGGGATGGCCAATGAGCAGTTCTTC
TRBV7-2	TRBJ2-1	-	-	CASSQGPSYNEQFF	TGTGCCAGCAGCCAGGGGCCTTCCTACAATGAGCAGTTCTTC
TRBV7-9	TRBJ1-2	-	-	CASSQGAIAYYGYTF	TGTGCCAGCAGCCAAGGGGCTATAGCTTACTATGGCTACACCTTC
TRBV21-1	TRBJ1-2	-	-	CASSTWTVNYGYTF	TGTGCCAGCAGCACTTGGACAGTTAACTATGGCTACACCTTC
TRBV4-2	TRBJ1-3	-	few	CASSQDRDPSGNTIYF	TGTGCCAGCAGCCAAGATCGGGATCCCTCTGGAAACACCATATATTTT
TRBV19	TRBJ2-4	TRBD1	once	CASSTGQGGYGAKNIQYF	TGTGCCAGTAGTACGGGACAGGGGGGGTATGGAGCCAAAAACATTCAGTACTTC
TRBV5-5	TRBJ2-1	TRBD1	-	CASSYGTGYNEQFF	TGTGCCAGCAGTTACGGGACAGGGTACAATGAGCAGTTCTTC
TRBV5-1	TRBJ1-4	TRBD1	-	CASSHTGGTNEKLFF	TGCGCCAGCAGTCATACAGGGGGGACTAATGAAAAACTGTTTTTT
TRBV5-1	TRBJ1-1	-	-	CASSRGRMNTEAFF	TGCGCCAGCAGTCGGGGGAGGATGAACACTGAAGCTTTCTTT
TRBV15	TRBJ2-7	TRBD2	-	CATSRDPSGGSTVYEQYF	TGTGCCACCAGCAGAGATCCCAGCGGGGGCTCTACCGTTTACGAGCAGTACTTC